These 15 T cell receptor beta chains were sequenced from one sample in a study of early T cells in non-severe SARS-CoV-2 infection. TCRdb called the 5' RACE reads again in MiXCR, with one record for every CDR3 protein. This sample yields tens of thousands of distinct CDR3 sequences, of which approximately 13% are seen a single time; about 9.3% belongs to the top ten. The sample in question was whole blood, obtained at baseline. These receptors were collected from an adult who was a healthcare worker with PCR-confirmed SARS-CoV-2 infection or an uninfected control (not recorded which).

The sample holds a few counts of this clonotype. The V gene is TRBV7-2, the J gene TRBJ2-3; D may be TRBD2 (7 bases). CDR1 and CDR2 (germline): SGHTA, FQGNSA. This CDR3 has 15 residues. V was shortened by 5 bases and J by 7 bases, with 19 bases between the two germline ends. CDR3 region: CASSLVGGAGNTQYF. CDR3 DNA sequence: TGTGCCAGCAGCCTAGTTGGGGGGGCCGGGAATACGCAGTATTTT.

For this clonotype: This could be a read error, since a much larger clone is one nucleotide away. This CDR3 is CVSSPDSYEQYF. Written as DNA, the CDR3 is TGTGTCAGCAGCCCGGACAGCTACGAGCAGTACTTC. This chain joins TRBV7-2 and TRBJ2-7; weak D call: TRBD1 (6 bases). CDR1 is SGHTA and CDR2 is FQGNSA in the germline V gene. The CDR3 extends over 12 amino acids. Combining the CDR3 with reference TRBV7-2 and TRBJ2-7 gives the whole variable domain GAGVSQSPSNKVTEKGKDVELRCDPISGHTALYWYRQSLGQGLEFLIYFQGNSAPDKSGLPSDRFSAERTGGSVSTLTIQRTQQEDSAVYLCVSSPDSYEQYFGPGTRLTVT.

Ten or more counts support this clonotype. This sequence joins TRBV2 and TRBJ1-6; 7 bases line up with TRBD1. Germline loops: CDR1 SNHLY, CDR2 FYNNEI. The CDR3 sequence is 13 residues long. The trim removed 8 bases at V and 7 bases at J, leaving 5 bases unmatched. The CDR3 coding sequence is TGTGCCAGCCGCGGACAGGAGAATTCACCCCTCCACTTT. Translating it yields CASRGQENSPLHF.

In nucleotides, the CDR3 is TGTGCCAGCTCACTAATGGACAGGGATGGCTACACCTTC. It is translated as CASSLMDRDGYTF. The chain carries TRBV18 and TRBJ1-2; the match to TRBD1 covers 8 bases. After removal of 4 bases from V and 6 bases from J, the junction contained 4 bases not matched to a gene. The CDR3 length is 13 residues. Germline loops: CDR1 KGHSH, CDR2 LQKENI.

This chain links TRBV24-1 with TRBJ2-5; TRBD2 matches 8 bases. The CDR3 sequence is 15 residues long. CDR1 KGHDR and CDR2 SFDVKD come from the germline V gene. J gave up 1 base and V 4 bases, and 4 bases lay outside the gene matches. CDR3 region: CATSDQGLAQETQYF. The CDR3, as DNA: TGTGCCACCAGTGACCAAGGACTAGCCCAAGAGACCCAGTACTTC.

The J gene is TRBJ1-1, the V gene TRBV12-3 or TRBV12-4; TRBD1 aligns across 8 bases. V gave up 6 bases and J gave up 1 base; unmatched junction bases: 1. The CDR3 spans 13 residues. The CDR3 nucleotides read TGTGCCAGCAGAGGACAGGGGAACACTGAAGCTTTCTTT. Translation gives CASRGQGNTEAFF.

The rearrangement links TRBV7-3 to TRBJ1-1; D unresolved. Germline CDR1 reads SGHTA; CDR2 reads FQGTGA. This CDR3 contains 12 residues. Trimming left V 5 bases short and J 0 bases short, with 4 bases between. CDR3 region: CASSALNTEAFF. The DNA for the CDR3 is TGTGCCAGCAGCGCCCTGAACACTGAAGCTTTCTTT. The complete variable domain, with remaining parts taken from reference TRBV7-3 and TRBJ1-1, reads GAGVSQTPSNKVTEKGKYVELRCDPISGHTALYWYRQSLGQGPEFLIYFQGTGAADDSGLPNDRFFAVRPEGSVSTLKIQRTERGDSAVYLCASSALNTEAFFGQGTRLTVV.

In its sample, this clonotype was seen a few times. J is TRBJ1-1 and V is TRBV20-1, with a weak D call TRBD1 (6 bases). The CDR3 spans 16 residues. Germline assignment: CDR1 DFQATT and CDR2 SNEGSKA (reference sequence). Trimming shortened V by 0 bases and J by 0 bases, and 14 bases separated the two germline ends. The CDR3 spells CSARDLGGWMNTEAFF. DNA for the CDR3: TGCAGTGCTAGAGATCTAGGGGGTTGGATGAACACTGAAGCTTTCTTT.

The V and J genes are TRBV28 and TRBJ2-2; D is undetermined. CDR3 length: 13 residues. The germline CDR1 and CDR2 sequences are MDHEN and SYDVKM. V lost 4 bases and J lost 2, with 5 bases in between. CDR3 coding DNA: TGTGCCAGCAGTTCCCACAACACCGGGGAGCTGTTTTTT. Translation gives CASSSHNTGELFF. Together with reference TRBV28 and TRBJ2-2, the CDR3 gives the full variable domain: DVKVTQSSRYLVKRTGEKVFLECVQDMDHENMFWYRQDPGLGLRLIYFSYDVKMKEKGDIPEGYSVSREKKERFSLILESASTNQTSMYLCASSSHNTGELFFGEGSRLTVL.

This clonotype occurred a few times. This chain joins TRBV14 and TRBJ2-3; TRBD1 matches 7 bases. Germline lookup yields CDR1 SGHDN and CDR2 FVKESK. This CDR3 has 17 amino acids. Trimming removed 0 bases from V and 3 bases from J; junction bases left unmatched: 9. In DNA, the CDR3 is TGTGCCAGCAGCCAAGATCCCAGGGGGATAGGTACAGATACGCAGTATTTT. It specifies CASSQDPRGIGTDTQYF.

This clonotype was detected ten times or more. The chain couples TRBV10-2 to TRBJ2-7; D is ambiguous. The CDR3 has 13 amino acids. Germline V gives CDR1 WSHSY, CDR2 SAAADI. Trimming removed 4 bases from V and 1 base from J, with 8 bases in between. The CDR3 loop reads CASSGMASYEQYF. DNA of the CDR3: TGCGCCAGCAGTGGGATGGCTTCCTACGAGCAGTACTTC.

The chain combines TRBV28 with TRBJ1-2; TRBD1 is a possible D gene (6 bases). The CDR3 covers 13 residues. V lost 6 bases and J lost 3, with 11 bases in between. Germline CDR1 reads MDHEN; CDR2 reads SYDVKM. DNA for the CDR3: TGTGCCAGCAGCCTCACAGGGTACTATGGCTACACCTTC. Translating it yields CASSLTGYYGYTF.

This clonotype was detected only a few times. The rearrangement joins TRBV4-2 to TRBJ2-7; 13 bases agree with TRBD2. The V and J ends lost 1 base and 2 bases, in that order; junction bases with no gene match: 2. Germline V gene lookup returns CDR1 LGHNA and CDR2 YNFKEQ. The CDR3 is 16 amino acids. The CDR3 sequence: CASSQAGTSGAYEQYF. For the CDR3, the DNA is TGTGCCAGCAGCCAAGCGGGGACTAGCGGGGCCTACGAGCAGTACTTC.

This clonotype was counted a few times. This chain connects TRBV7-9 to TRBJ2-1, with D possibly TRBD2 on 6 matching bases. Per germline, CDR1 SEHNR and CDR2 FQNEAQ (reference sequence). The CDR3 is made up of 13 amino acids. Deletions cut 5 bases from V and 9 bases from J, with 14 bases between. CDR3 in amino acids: CASSRDSRVEQFF. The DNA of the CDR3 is TGTGCCAGCAGCCGGGACTCCAGGGTTGAGCAGTTCTTC.

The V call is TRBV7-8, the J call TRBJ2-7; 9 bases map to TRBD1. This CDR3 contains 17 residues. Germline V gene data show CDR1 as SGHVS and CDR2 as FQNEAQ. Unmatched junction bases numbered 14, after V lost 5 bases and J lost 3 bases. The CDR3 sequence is CASSLRPGQGNHYEQYF. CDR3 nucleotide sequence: TGTGCCAGCAGCCTCCGGCCGGGACAGGGTAATCACTACGAGCAGTACTTC.